The sequence of this TCR beta chain was determined in a study of OX40 agonist ivuxolimab in advanced cancers. Notes on the research overall: Ivuxolimab was an agonistic, fully human IgG2 monoclonal antibody directed against OX40 (CD134), a costimulatory receptor. Intravenous ivuxolimab was administered to patients every 2 weeks at six dose levels: 0.01, 0.1, 0.3, 1.5, 3 and 10 mg/kg. Among the 50 to 55 dose-escalation patients, around 19 had hepatocellular carcinoma, approximately 15 melanoma, 9 renal cell carcinoma and 9 head and neck cancer. The dose-escalation cohort was almost 85% male with a mean age of around 62 years, ranging from roughly 23 to 85. Patients were allowed to have had prior anti-PD-1, anti-PD-L1 or anti-CTLA-4 therapy, and roughly 40% of the dose-escalation patients had been treated with checkpoint inhibitors. Partial responses occurred in three dose-escalation patients: two with cutaneous melanoma and one with hepatocellular carcinoma. The purpose of peripheral TCRbeta sequencing was to test whether ivuxolimab changed TCR sequence diversity and led to clonal T-cell expansion. The paper describes the monotherapy dose-escalation part (N ≈ 49 patients) of the phase I trial of ivuxolimab. General conclusions and limits of the study: At doses of 0.1 to 3.0 mg/kg, clonal expansion of both CD4+ and CD8+ blood T cells was observed from baseline to week 6. After ivuxolimab, expanded clones were on average more numerous among CD8+ T cells than among CD4+ T cells. In the 0.1-3.0 mg/kg groups, partial responders had among the lowest normalized peripheral clonal expansion, particularly in CD8+ T cells. The antigen specificity of the peripheral T cells that underwent clonal expansion was not determined. Low levels of normalized T-cell clonal expansion were also shown by some nonresponding patients.

A note on this clone: No antigen is known for it. No per-base quality is available; no much larger clone lies one base away.

For sequencing of the TCRbeta CDR3 region, genomic DNA was extracted from the sorted cells. The immunoSEQ Assay was used for sequencing of TCRbeta CDR3 regions. TCRdb retrieved this table from immuneACCESS and kept in-frame rearrangements only. Not all clones are present; in checked studies, unresolved V genes account for under half, and no reason is known for the remainder. This sample lists about 19,000 clones; more than 80% were detected once. The top ten hold about an eighth of the sample. Patients with a history of autoimmune disease or receiving systemic immunosuppression were excluded from the trial. Peripheral blood for TCR sequencing was collected from all dose cohorts at baseline, on cycle 4 day 1, and on cycle 7 day 1. Samples were obtained from an open-label, multicenter, first-in-human phase I dose-escalation trial of ivuxolimab. Adults with locally advanced or metastatic melanoma, renal cell, hepatocellular, or head and neck squamous cell carcinoma were enrolled in the trial. CD4+ and CD8+ T cells were sorted separately from peripheral blood before TCR sequencing.

The germline V gene (reference sequence) sets CDR1 to MNHEY and CDR2 to SMNVEV. The cysteine opens and the phenylalanine closes a CDR3 of 15 amino acids. Only the CDR3 portion is preserved as DNA: 45 bases, with reading frame beginning at the first base. V lost 3 bases and J lost 5 bases, and the count of bases not matched to a germline gene is 4. The sample in question was CD4+ or CD8+ T cells sorted from blood, obtained in a trial of the OX40 agonist ivuxolimab. The source is an adult with an advanced solid tumor such as melanoma, head and neck, liver or kidney cancer. This receptor chain uses TRBV27 and TRBJ2-2; TRBD2 agrees with 9 junctional bases. The DNA sequence is as follows: TGTGCCAGCAGTTTTGAGCGGGAGGTTACCGGGGAGCTGTTTTTT. This translates into CASSFEREVTGELFF.